The 14 T cell receptor beta chains below all came from one sample that was sequenced in a study of CD8+ T cells in alopecia areata. RNA extraction was followed by reverse transcription into cDNA, which acted as the sequencing template. Assay: immunoSEQ multiplex PCR; the TCRdb copy retains only in-frame clones and omits some. The data show tens of thousands of clones, with around 49% seen just once and approximately 17% held by the top ten. Material: CD8+ T cells sorted from blood, obtained at week 0. These receptors were taken from a human donor with alopecia areata.

The gene calls are TRBV9 and TRBJ1-2, with a possible D match to TRBD1 (6 bases). Between the trimmed V and J ends, which lost 6 bases and 3 bases, there was a span of 15 bases. The CDR3 has 14 residues. Germline values: CDR1 SGDLS, CDR2 YYNGEE. CDR3 sequence reads: CASNPPGQHYGYTF. The CDR3 DNA reads TGTGCCAGCAACCCTCCCGGACAGCACTATGGCTACACCTTC. Supplemented by reference TRBV9 and TRBJ1-2, the full variable domain reads DSGVTQTPKHLITATGQRVTLRCSPRSGDLSVYWYQQSLDQGLQFLIQYYNGEERAKGNILERFSAQQFPDLHSELNLSSLELGDSALYFCASNPPGQHYGYTFGSGTRLTVV.

CDR3 DNA sequence: TGTGCCAGTACCTACGGCGCGCTGAACACTGAAGCTTTCTTT. Its translation: CASTYGALNTEAFF. V is TRBV19 and J is TRBJ1-1; D gene uncertain. Trimming cost V 7 bases and J 0 bases, with 12 bases left between them. Germline-derived CDR1 and CDR2 are LNHDA and SQIVND (reference sequence). The CDR3 totals 14 residues. Based on the CDR3 plus reference TRBV19 and TRBJ1-1, the full variable domain is DGGITQSPKYLFRKEGQNVTLSCEQNLNHDAMYWYRQDPGQGLRLIYYSQIVNDFQKGDIAEGYSVSREKKESFPLTVTSAQKNPTAFYLCASTYGALNTEAFFGQGTRLTVV.

This clone was detected a few times. The J gene is TRBJ2-5, the V gene TRBV7-9; D tentatively reads TRBD1 or TRBD2 (5 bases each). V was clipped by 5 bases and J by 6 bases, with 13 bases between them. The CDR3 consists of 13 residues. Germline V gene sequence: CDR1 SEHNR, CDR2 FQNEAQ (reference sequence). CDR3 DNA: TGTGCCAGCAGCCTCGGGACCAGTCAGACCCAGTACTTC. Protein: CASSLGTSQTQYF.

This clone was picked up a small number of times. The V gene is TRBV7-2, the J gene TRBJ2-1; TRBD2 matches at 8 bases. There are 16 residues in the CDR3. V shed 2 bases and J 9 bases; nucleotides not matched to a gene: 12. Germline CDR1 SGHTA, CDR2 FQGNSA. The CDR3 DNA reads as TGTGCCAGCAGCTTACGTTCGGGAGGGCCCGGAGGTGAGCAGTTCTTC. Translation gives CASSLRSGGPGGEQFF.

This clone was observed a handful of times. V gene TRBV7-3 combines with J gene TRBJ2-2, with 14 bases identical to TRBD2. Trimming removed 5 bases from V and 4 bases from J; junction bases left unmatched: 9. CDR3 length: 18 residues. Germline CDR1 SGHTA, CDR2 FQGTGA. The CDR3 DNA is TGTGCCAGCAGCCCTCCGGGACTAGCGGGAGATAGCACCGGGGAGCTGTTTTTT. Translation: CASSPPGLAGDSTGELFF.

The chain has TRBV27 and TRBJ2-3; D gene uncertain. This CDR3 has 14 amino acids. Germline assignment: CDR1 MNHEY and CDR2 SMNVEV (reference sequence). Trimming left V 0 bases short and J 6 bases short, with 10 bases between. The CDR3 reads CASSLSDGMDTQYF. The DNA for the CDR3 is TGTGCCAGCAGTTTATCCGACGGAATGGATACGCAGTATTTT.

This clone was seen a single time. The J gene is TRBJ2-7, the V gene TRBV2; 12 nucleotides match TRBD1. V lost 6 bases and J lost 4; bases outside the gene matches: 4. The CDR3 spans 14 residues. Germline V gene sequence: CDR1 SNHLY, CDR2 FYNNEI. CDR3 sequence: CASRGQGAPYEQYF. The DNA for the CDR3 is TGTGCCAGCAGGGGACAGGGGGCCCCTTACGAGCAGTACTTC.

J is TRBJ2-3 and V is TRBV15; maybe TRBD1 (5 bases). CDR3 length: 16 residues. Germline CDR1 and CDR2: LNHNV and YYDKDF (reference sequence). The germline V and J ends were trimmed by 0 bases and 1 base, with 11 bases remaining between them. In nucleotides, the CDR3 is TGTGCCACCAGCAGAGACCGTGCACAGGGCACAGATACGCAGTATTTT. This sequence encodes CATSRDRAQGTDTQYF.

With regard to this clone: A far larger clone is off by one base, so a read error is likely. The CDR3 nucleotides are TGCGCCAGCAGCCAAGGGGCTAGCGAGACAGACAATGAGCAGTTCTTC. The encoded protein is CASSQGASETDNEQFF. This chain joins TRBV4-1 and TRBJ2-1, with a weak D call TRBD2 (6 bases). The CDR3 spans 16 residues. Trimming took off 1 base at V and 5 bases at J, with 15 bases between the two ends. Germline CDR1 reads MGHRA; CDR2 reads YSYEKL.

The V and J genes are TRBV29-1 and TRBJ1-2; D call uncertain. This CDR3 has 12 amino acids. Between the trimmed V and J ends, which lost 4 bases and 2 bases, there was a span of 8 bases. Germline V gene lookup returns CDR1 SQVTM and CDR2 ANQGSEA. The DNA for the CDR3 is TGCAGCGTTGCAACCGAGAACTATGGCTACACCTTC. Amino acids: CSVATENYGYTF.

The J gene is TRBJ2-2, the V gene TRBV27; 11 nucleotides align to TRBD2. The germline gives CDR1 MNHEY, CDR2 SMNVEV (reference sequence). Losses at the gene ends were 8 bases for V and 7 bases for J; bases not matched to a gene: 6. This CDR3 is built from 14 residues. The CDR3 coding sequence is TGTGCCAGCGCCCTAGCGGGAGGAGTCGGGGAGCTGTTTTTT. Translating it yields CASALAGGVGELFF.

This chain links TRBV7-9 with TRBJ2-1, with 8 bases lining up with TRBD1. The CDR3 spans 15 residues. In germline, CDR1 is SEHNR, CDR2 FQNEAQ (reference sequence). The trim removed 5 bases at V and 2 bases at J, leaving 5 bases unmatched. In DNA form, the CDR3 reads TGTGCCAGCAGCACCGGGACAGGAACCTACAATGAGCAGTTCTTC. Amino acid sequence: CASSTGTGTYNEQFF.

A few counts support this clone. The rearrangement joins TRBV7-2 to TRBJ2-1; D uncertain. V lost 4 bases to trimming and J lost 8 bases, with 6 bases between them. Germline values: CDR1 SGHTA, CDR2 FQGNSA. The CDR3 spans 11 residues. The CDR3 region has the DNA TGTGCCAGCAGCTCCTCATATGAGCAGTTCTTC. Protein: CASSSSYEQFF.

This clone was detected only once. This rearrangement joins TRBV29-1 to TRBJ1-1; D is unclear. V was trimmed by 4 bases and J by 3 bases, leaving 9 bases between them. This CDR3 is built from 12 residues. Germline CDR1 and CDR2: SQVTM and ANQGSEA. CDR3 nucleotide sequence: TGCAGCGTTGCGGGTGGGGACACTGAAGCTTTCTTT. Translation: CSVAGGDTEAFF.